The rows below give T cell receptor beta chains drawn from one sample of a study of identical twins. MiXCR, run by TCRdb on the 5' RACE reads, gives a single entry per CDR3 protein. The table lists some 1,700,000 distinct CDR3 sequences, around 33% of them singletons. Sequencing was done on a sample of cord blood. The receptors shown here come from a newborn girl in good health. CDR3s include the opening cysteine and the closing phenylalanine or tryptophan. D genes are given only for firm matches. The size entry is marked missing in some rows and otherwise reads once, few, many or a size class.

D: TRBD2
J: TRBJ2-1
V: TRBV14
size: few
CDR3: CASSQDTSGNTNEQFF
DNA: TGTGCCAGCAGCCAAGATACTAGCGGGAACACCAATGAGCAGTTCTTC

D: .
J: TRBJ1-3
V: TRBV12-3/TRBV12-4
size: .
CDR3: CASSLQGTSGNTIYF
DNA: TGTGCCAGCAGCCTACAGGGTACGTCTGGAAACACCATATATTTT

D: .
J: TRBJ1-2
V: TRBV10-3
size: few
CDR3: CANKDANYGYTF
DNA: TGTGCCAATAAGGACGCAAACTATGGCTACACCTTC

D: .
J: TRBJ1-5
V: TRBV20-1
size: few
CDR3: CSARDLFRERGDQPQHF
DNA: TGCAGTGCTAGGGATCTGTTCAGGGAAAGAGGAGATCAGCCCCAGCATTTT

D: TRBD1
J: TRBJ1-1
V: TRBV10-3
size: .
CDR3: CAIGQANTEAFF
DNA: TGTGCCATCGGACAGGCGAACACTGAAGCTTTCTTT

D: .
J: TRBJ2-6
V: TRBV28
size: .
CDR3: CASSFQHPGANVLTF
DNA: TGTGCCAGCAGTTTTCAACACCCTGGGGCCAACGTCCTGACTTTC

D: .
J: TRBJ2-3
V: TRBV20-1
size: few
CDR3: CSAQGGGTDTQYF
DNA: TGCAGTGCCCAAGGGGGGGGCACAGATACGCAGTATTTT

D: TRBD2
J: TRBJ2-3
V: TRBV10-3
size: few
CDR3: CAITTSGGARDTQYF
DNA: TGTGCCATCACCACTAGCGGGGGGGCAAGAGATACGCAGTATTTT

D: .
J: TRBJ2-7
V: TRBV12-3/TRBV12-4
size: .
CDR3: CASSLGGGLDEQYF
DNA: TGTGCCAGCAGTTTAGGGGGCGGGCTTGACGAGCAGTACTTC

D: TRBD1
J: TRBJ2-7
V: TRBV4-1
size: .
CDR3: CTSSPTGGEQYF
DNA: TGCACCAGCAGCCCGACAGGGGGTGAGCAGTACTTC

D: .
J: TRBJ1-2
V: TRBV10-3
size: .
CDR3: CAINRGMGYGYTF
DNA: TGTGCCATAAATCGGGGGATGGGCTATGGCTACACCTTC

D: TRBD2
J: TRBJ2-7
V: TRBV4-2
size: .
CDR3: CASSQDSTSGRDQYF
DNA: TGTGCCAGCAGCCAAGATTCTACTAGCGGAAGAGACCAGTACTTC

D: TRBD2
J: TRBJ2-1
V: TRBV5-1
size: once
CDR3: CASSLRSSGSSYNEQFF
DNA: TGCGCCAGCAGCTTGAGATCTAGCGGGAGCTCCTACAATGAGCAGTTCTTC

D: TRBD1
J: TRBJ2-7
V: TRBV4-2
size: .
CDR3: CASSQAGTGDNEQYF
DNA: TGTGCCAGCAGCCAAGCCGGGACAGGGGACAATGAGCAGTACTTC

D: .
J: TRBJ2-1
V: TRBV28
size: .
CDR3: CASIRRGHNEQFF
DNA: TGTGCCAGCATCCGCCGGGGACACAATGAGCAGTTCTTC

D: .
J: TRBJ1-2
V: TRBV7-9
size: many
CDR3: CASSLEYGYTF
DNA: TGTGCCAGCAGCTTAGAGTATGGCTACACCTTC

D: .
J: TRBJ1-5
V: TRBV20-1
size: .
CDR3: CSATLPNSNQPQHF
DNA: TGCAGTGCCACTCTACCCAATAGCAATCAGCCCCAGCATTTT

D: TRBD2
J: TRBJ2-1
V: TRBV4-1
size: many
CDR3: CASRNVAGGSYNEQFF
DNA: TGCGCCAGCAGAAACGTAGCGGGAGGGTCCTACAATGAGCAGTTCTTC

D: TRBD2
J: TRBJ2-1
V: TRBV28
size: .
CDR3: CASSFTGTSGRAEFF
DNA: TGTGCCAGCAGTTTTACTGGGACTAGCGGGAGGGCCGAGTTCTTC

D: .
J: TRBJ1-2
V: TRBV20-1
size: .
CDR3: CSARPNVVSYGYTF
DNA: TGCAGTGCTAGACCCAATGTAGTAAGCTATGGCTACACCTTC

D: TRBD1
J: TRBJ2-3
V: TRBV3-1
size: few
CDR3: CASSPIPGQGWADTQYF
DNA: TGTGCCAGCAGCCCTATCCCGGGACAGGGGTGGGCAGATACGCAGTATTTT

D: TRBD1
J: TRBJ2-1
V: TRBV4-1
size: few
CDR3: CASGDRGRSNEQFF
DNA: TGCGCCAGCGGGGACAGGGGGCGAAGTAATGAGCAGTTCTTC

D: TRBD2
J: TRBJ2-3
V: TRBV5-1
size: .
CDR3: CASSLRSGSSSGITDTQYF
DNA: TGCGCCAGCAGCTTGAGGTCAGGATCATCTAGCGGGATCACAGATACGCAGTATTTT

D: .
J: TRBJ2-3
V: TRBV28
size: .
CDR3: CASTLDARSRTDTQYF
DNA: TGTGCCAGTACCTTAGATGCTCGTAGCAGGACAGATACGCAGTATTTT

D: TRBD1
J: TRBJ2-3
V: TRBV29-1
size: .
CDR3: CSLRQGQDTQYF
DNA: TGCAGCCTAAGACAGGGGCAGGATACGCAGTATTTT

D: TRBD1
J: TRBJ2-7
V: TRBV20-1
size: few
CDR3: CSARPSSGGEQYF
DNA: TGCAGTGCTAGACCCTCCTCAGGGGGCGAGCAGTACTTC

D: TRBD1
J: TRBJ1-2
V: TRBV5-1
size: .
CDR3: CASNGWTGTNYGYTF
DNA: TGCGCCAGCAATGGATGGACAGGAACTAACTATGGCTACACCTTC

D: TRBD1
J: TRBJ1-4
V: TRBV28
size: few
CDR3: CASSLLGQGREKLFF
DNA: TGTGCCAGCAGTTTACTAGGACAGGGCCGGGAAAAACTGTTTTTT

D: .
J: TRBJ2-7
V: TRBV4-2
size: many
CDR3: CASKISRAGAYEQYF
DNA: TGTGCCAGCAAGATAAGCAGGGCCGGGGCCTACGAGCAGTACTTC

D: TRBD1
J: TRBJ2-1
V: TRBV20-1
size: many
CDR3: CSARGDSSYNEQFF
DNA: TGCAGTGCTAGGGGGGACAGCTCCTACAATGAGCAGTTCTTC

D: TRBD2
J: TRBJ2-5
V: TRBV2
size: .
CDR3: CASTVFLLAGVQETQYF
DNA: TGTGCCAGCACCGTCTTTTTACTAGCGGGGGTCCAAGAGACCCAGTACTTC

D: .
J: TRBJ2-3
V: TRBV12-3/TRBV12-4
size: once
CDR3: CASSGLADAQYF
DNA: TGTGCCAGCAGTGGGTTAGCAGATGCGCAGTATTTT

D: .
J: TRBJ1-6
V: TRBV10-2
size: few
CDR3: CASSVQGYSPLHF
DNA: TGCGCCAGCAGTGTCCAGGGTTATTCACCCCTCCACTTT

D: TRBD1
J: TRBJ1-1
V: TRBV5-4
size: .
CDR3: CASSPGQGTPSEAFF
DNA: TGTGCCAGCAGCCCGGGACAGGGAACCCCTTCTGAAGCTTTCTTT

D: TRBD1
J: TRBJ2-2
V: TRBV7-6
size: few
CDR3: CASRLTGQGNTGELFF
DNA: TGTGCCAGCAGGTTAACGGGACAGGGGAACACCGGGGAGCTGTTTTTT

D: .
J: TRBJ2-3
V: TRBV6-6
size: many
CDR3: CASLIPSSTDTQYF
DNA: TGTGCCAGCTTGATCCCTTCTAGCACAGATACGCAGTATTTT

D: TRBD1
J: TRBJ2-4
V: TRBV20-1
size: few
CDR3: CSAREGGWIQYF
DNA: TGCAGTGCTAGAGAAGGGGGCTGGATTCAGTACTTC

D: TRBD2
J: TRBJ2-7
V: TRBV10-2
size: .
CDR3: CASRTSGLNSCEQYF
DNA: TGCGCCAGCAGGACTAGCGGATTAAACTCCTGCGAGCAGTACTTC

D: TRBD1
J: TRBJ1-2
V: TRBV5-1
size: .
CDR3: CASSLALWDRVNAYTF
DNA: TGCGCCAGCAGCTTGGCATTATGGGACAGGGTAAATGCATACACCTTC

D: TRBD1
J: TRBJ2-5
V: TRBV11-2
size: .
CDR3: CASSYRTGVGNEQYF
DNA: TGTGCCAGCAGCTACCGGACAGGGGTGGGGAATGAGCAGTACTTC

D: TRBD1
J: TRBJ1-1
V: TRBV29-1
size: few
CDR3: CSVDPRDRGNTEAFF
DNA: TGCAGCGTTGACCCACGAGACAGGGGCAACACTGAAGCTTTCTTT

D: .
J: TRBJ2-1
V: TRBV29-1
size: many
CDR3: CSVPGQGQYAEQFF
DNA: TGCAGCGTACCGGGACAAGGACAATATGCTGAGCAGTTCTTC